One and the same sample provided the 15 T cell receptor beta chains below, sequenced in a study of radiotherapy plus CTLA-4 blockade in lung cancer. Method: immunoSEQ multiplex PCR; TCRdb's copy keeps in-frame clones and lacks some. The table records 50,000 to 65,000 clones, 77% of them present only once. Source: peripheral blood, taken from a patient treated with radiotherapy plus ipilimumab. The receptors stem from a human donor with non-small cell lung cancer who had a partial response to radiotherapy plus ipilimumab.

The chain couples TRBV5-6 to TRBJ1-5, with D maybe TRBD1 (6 bases). This CDR3 region has 14 residues. Between the trimmed V and J ends, which lost 4 bases and 7 bases, there was a span of 15 bases. From germline, CDR1 is SGHDT and CDR2 YYEEEE. The CDR3 DNA follows: TGTGCCAGCAGCCAAAAGGACAGTCAACAGCCCCAGCATTTT. It encodes CASSQKDSQQPQHF.

This clone was counted between two and nine times. The chain employs TRBV9 and TRBJ1-1, with TRBD1 as a possible D gene (6 bases). The germline CDR1 and CDR2 sequences are SGDLS and YYNGEE. The CDR3 has 15 amino acids. The V end lost 4 bases, the J end lost 4 bases, and 17 bases lay between the germline ends. This CDR3 reads CASSTDQQGRTEAFF. As DNA, the CDR3 is TGTGCCAGCAGCACCGACCAACAGGGCCGCACTGAAGCTTTCTTT.

The genes are TRBV4-2 and TRBJ2-5; D remains unclear. Trimming removed 0 bases from V and 1 base from J, with 12 bases in between. CDR1 and CDR2 (germline): LGHNA, YNFKEQ. The CDR3 extends over 16 amino acids. CDR3 coding DNA: TGTGCCAGCAGCCAAGAAGGTGGGCCTGCCCAAGAGACCCAGTACTTC. It translates to CASSQEGGPAQETQYF.

The V and J genes are TRBV10-3 and TRBJ1-1, with D possibly being TRBD1 (6 bases). The CDR3 consists of 14 residues. CDR1 and CDR2 (germline): ENHRY, SYGVKD. V dropped 6 bases and J dropped 4 bases, with 15 bases sitting between them. The CDR3 DNA reads TGTGCCATCAGGGACAGCTTGCCAGGCACTGAAGCTTTCTTT. Translation gives CAIRDSLPGTEAFF.

This clone came up a few times. V and J are TRBV9 and TRBJ2-1, with 7 bases that match TRBD1. This CDR3 contains 17 residues. The J segment lost 7 bases and the V segment lost 3 bases, leaving 16 bases of the junction unmatched. Germline CDR1 SGDLS, CDR2 YYNGEE. Here the CDR3 reads CASSELGTAWGLNEQFF. Here the CDR3 DNA reads TGTGCCAGCAGCGAGCTGGGGACAGCGTGGGGGTTAAATGAGCAGTTCTTC.

The J gene is TRBJ1-2, the V gene TRBV6-1; 8 bases line up with TRBD1. In germline, CDR1 is MNHNS, CDR2 SASEGT. The CDR3 is 14 residues long. The J segment lost 0 bases and the V segment lost 4 bases, leaving 1 base of the junction unmatched. The CDR3 sequence is CASSGQGSNYGYTF. DNA for the CDR3: TGTGCCAGCAGTGGACAGGGGTCTAACTATGGCTACACCTTC.

The gene calls are TRBV28 and TRBJ2-7, with D maybe TRBD1 (6 bases). Deletions cut 8 bases from V and 3 bases from J, with 17 bases between. CDR3 size: 14 residues. Germline V gene lookup returns CDR1 MDHEN and CDR2 SYDVKM. The DNA of the CDR3 is TGTGCCAGCCAGTCGGCAGGGGCGGGCTACGAGCAGTACTTC. The encoded protein is CASQSAGAGYEQYF.

This chain connects TRBV6-6 to TRBJ2-7, with 7 bases that match TRBD1. The ends lost 10 bases at V and 2 bases at J; junction bases unmatched: 11. The germline gives CDR1 MNHNY, CDR2 SVGAGI (reference sequence). The CDR3 consists of 14 residues. The CDR3 region is CATAHYRGTYEQYF. The CDR3, as DNA: TGTGCCACTGCCCATTACAGGGGTACCTACGAGCAGTACTTC.

V and J are TRBV2 and TRBJ1-1; possibly TRBD1 for D (5 bases). Germline CDR1 and CDR2: SNHLY and FYNNEI. V lost 6 bases, J lost 1 base, and 6 bases lay in between. The CDR3 extends over 12 amino acids. The CDR3 DNA reads TGTGCCAGCAGCGGACAGAACACTGAAGCTTTCTTT. Its protein product is CASSGQNTEAFF.

This chain links TRBV4-2 with TRBJ1-5; D is possibly TRBD1 (6 bases). The CDR3 has 14 residues. The ends were cut back, 4 bases at V and 3 bases at J, with 10 bases in the middle. Germline V gene sequence: CDR1 LGHNA, CDR2 YNFKEQ. CDR3 in DNA: TGTGCCAGCAGCCTTGGACAGCTCAATCAGCCCCAGCATTTT. Translated, it gives CASSLGQLNQPQHF.

The rearrangement uses TRBV5-1 and TRBJ1-4; D remains ambiguous. V lost 1 base and J 0 bases, leaving 4 bases between the germline ends. CDR1 and CDR2 (germline): SGHRS, YFSETQ. The CDR3 is made up of 14 amino acids. The CDR3 protein is CASSLRPTNEKLFF. CDR3 nucleotides: TGCGCCAGCAGCTTGCGTCCAACTAATGAAAAACTGTTTTTT.

The chain uses TRBV10-2 and TRBJ2-1; 11 bases align to TRBD2. The CDR3 spans 16 residues. CDR1 and CDR2 from the germline V gene are WSHSY and SAAADI. V was pared by 7 bases and J by 0 bases, with 5 bases of the junction left unmatched. The DNA for the CDR3 is TGCGCCAGCAAGGCTAGCGGGGGGCCCTCCTACAATGAGCAGTTCTTC. It specifies CASKASGGPSYNEQFF.

The chain links TRBV9 to TRBJ2-7, with 8 bases that match TRBD1. J lost 9 bases, V lost 2 bases, and 7 bases had no gene match. The germline CDR1 and CDR2 sequences are SGDLS and YYNGEE. The CDR3 totals 13 residues. The CDR3 DNA reads as TGTGCCAGCAGCGTGGAGGACAGGGCTCGGCAGTACTTC. Protein product: CASSVEDRARQYF.

V and J are TRBV25-1 and TRBJ2-5; 7 nucleotides line up with TRBD1. The CDR3 runs 14 residues. V was clipped by 7 bases and J by 5 bases; unmatched bases: 10. From germline, CDR1 is MGHDK and CDR2 SYGVNS. CDR3: CASNRQGRMETQYF. CDR3 coding DNA: TGTGCCAGCAATAGACAGGGTCGTATGGAGACCCAGTACTTC.

The chain uses TRBV5-5 and TRBJ2-7; 8 positions match TRBD1. This CDR3 comprises 14 residues. The J segment lost 1 base and the V segment lost 5 bases, leaving 5 bases of the junction unmatched. Germline CDR1 is SGHKS and CDR2 is YYEKEE (reference sequence). CDR3 bases: TGTGCCAGCAGTTGGGACAGGACTTCCTACGAGCAGTACTTC. Protein: CASSWDRTSYEQYF.